Given below is one T cell receptor (beta chain) in context. The antigen this receptor binds is unknown. The germline gene is not matched at one end of the junction; a read error may be the cause. The data are from a study of T cells in Graves' hyperthyroidism and ophthalmopathy (dated by TCRdb to between 2018 and 2020). Regarding the study in general: TCR V-J signatures able to tell the groups apart were searched for in a discovery cohort of 100 or so patients, of whom more than 40 had Graves' ophthalmopathy and 57 had stable Graves' hyperthyroidism. The study also compared thyroid tissue and blood T-cell repertoires from 6 or 7 Graves' hyperthyroidism patients. After blood sampling, hyperthyroidism patients were treated with methimazole at a starting dose of 30 mg daily, and ophthalmopathy patients were treated with high-dose intravenous methylprednisolone. The paper describes TCR Vbeta CDR3 sequencing of 140 or so peripheral blood samples, made up of 43 ophthalmopathy patients, 70 to 75 hyperthyroidism patients and 17 progressor patients. The approximately 100 discovery patients were divided at random into training and test sets in a 7:3 ratio. Whether ophthalmopathy could be predicted prospectively was tested in an independent validation cohort made up of roughly 19 hyperthyroidism patients plus 17 patients who later progressed to ophthalmopathy. The investigation overall reported the following: During validation, the model predicted progression to ophthalmopathy a median of about 6.5 months ahead of onset, with roughly 65% sensitivity and 72% to 80% specificity. In cross-validation, a model built on a 13 V-J signature told ophthalmopathy apart from stable hyperthyroidism with approximately 90% sensitivity and about 81% specificity, and in testing the same model reached 80%/75%. Blood samples also contained most of the expanded thyroid clonotypes (frequency above 0.001), which suggests that blood repertoires may reflect thyroid immune responses. No statistical method was used to fix the sample size in advance, and group allocation was not hidden from the investigators.

The study excluded patients with uncontrolled infections, other autoimmune diseases, pregnancy or lactation. Clinical symptoms, serum thyroxine and TRAb, thyroid ultrasound, and orbital computed tomography formed the basis for the diagnoses. Total RNA was extracted with Trizol reagent, and quality was checked on an Agilent 2100 Bioanalyzer. CDR1 and CDR2 were assigned from the germline V gene (reference sequence) as SEHNR and FQNEAQ. The CDR3 spans 15 residues, from the cysteine through the phenylalanine. Here the CDR3 DNA is all that survives: 45 bases in frame from base 1. The TCR beta CDR3 regions were amplified from RNA transcripts. The first round of RT-PCR for the TCR CDR3 was performed with the HTBI primer set and the Qiagen OneStep RT-PCR kit. Libraries were constructed in a second round of multiplex PCR, after which size selection and purification were carried out. Paired-end sequencing of the libraries was performed with 100 bp reads on an Illumina HiSeq2000. The original pipeline was this. Raw data were processed with SOAPnuke, discarding reads with adapters, uncalled bases, mean Phred below 15, or no exact constant-primer or identifier match. COPE v1.2.5 was used to merge high-quality paired reads, and clonotypes were defined as unique nucleotide sequences. MiTCR v1.1 was used to align the clonotypes against IMGT TRBV, TRBD and TRBJ reference segments. Analysis was restricted to V-J combinations with a frequency above 0.0001, which covered roughly 99% of repertoires. A TCS score was defined as the ratio of F50 (clonal expansion) to E x V (chaos), with BLOSUM62-based TCRdist applied between CDR3 peptides within each V-J. Welch's t-statistics and random forest reduced around 510 V-J features to roughly 13, which were used in a naive Bayes classifier (R e1071). Thyroid-blood repertoire similarity was quantified with the Morisita-Horn index. TCRdb reworked the public reads: Q25 trimming with fastp, MiXCR clone assembly, productive beta chains retained. Identical CDR3 protein sequences are pooled into one entry, listed with their most common genes and DNA. These V and J calls rely on TCRdb rather than the paper's analysis. Within this sample are hundreds of thousands of distinct CDR3 sequences, with roughly 45% of them counted one time only. The ten most abundant clones make up less than 9.5% of the sample.

The rearrangement combines TRBV7-9 with TRBJ2-7; the D gene is perhaps TRBD1, from 6 matching bases. This sequence originates from an adult man with Graves' disease, either hyperthyroidism or ophthalmopathy (not recorded which). Sample: peripheral blood or thyroid tissue (not recorded which). The DNA reads as follows: TGCGCCAGCAGCTTGGCTTTAGGGGGATCCGACGAGCAGTACTTC. The encoded protein is CASSLALGGSDEQYF.